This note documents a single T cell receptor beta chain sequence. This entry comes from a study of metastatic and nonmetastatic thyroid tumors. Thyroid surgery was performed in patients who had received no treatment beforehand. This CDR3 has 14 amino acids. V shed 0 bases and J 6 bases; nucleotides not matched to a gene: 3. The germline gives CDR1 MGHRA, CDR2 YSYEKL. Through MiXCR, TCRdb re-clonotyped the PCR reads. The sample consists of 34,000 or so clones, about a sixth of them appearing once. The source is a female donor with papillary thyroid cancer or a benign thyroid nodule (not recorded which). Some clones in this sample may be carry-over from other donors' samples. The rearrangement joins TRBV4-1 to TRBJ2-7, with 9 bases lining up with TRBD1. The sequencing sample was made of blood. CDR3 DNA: TGCGCCAGCAGCCAAGAACAGGGGGCTGGCGAGCAGTACTTC. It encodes CASSQEQGAGEQYF.